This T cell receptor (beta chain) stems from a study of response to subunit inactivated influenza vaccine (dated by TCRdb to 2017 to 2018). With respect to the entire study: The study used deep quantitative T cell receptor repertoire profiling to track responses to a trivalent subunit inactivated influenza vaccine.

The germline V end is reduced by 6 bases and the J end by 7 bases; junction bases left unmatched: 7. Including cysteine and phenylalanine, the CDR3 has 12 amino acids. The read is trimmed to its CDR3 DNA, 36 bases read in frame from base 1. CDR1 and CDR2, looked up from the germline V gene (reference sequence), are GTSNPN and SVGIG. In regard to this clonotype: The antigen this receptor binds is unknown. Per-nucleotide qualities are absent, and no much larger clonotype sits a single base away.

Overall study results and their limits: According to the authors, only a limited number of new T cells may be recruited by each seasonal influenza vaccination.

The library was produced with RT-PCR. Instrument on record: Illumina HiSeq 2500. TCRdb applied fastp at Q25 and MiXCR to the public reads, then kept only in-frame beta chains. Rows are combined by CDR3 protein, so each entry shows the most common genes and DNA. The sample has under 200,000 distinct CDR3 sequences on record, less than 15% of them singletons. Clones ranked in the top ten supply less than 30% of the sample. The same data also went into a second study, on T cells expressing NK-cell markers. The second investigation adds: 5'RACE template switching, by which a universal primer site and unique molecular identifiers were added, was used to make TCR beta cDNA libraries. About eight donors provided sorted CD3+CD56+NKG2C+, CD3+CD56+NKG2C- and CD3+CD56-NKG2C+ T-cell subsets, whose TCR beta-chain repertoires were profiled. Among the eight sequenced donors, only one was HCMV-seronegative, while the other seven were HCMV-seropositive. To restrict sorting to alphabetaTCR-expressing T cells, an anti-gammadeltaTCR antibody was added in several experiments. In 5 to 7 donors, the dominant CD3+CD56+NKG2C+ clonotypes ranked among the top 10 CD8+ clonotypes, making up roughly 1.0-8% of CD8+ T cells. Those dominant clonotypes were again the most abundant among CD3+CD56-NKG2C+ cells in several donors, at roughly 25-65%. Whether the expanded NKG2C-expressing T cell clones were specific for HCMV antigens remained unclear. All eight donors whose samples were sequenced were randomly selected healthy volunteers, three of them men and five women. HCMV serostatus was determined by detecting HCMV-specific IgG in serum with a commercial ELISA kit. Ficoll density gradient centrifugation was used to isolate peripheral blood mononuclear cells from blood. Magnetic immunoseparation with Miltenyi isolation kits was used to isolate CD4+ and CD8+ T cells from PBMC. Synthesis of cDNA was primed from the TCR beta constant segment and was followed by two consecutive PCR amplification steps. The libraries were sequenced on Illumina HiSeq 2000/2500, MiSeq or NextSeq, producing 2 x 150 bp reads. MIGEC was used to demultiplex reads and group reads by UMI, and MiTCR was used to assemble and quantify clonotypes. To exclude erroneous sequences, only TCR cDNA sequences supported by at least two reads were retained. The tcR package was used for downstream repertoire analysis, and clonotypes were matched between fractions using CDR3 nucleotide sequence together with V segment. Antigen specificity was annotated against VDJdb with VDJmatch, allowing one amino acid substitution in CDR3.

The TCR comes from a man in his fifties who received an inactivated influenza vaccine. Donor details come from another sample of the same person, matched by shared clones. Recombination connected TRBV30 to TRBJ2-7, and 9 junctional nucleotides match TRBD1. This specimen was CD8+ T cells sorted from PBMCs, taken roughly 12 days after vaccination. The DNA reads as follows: TGTGCCTGCAGTACAGGGGGCGCGGAGCAGTACTTC. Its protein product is CACSTGGAEQYF.